This T cell receptor (beta chain) appears in the sequencing data of a study of T cells in Graves' hyperthyroidism and ophthalmopathy. Background on the study: Peripheral blood was secured at the point of initial diagnosis, before any treatment.

The table lists this clonotype with a few counts. Germline V gene lookup returns CDR1 WSHSY and CDR2 SAAADI. The germline V and J ends were trimmed by 5 bases and 0 bases, with 10 bases remaining between them. CDR3 length: 14 residues. From RNA transcripts, TCR beta CDR3 regions were amplified. HTBI primers were employed in a first-round RT-PCR of the TCR CDR3. Using its own MiXCR run on the multiplex PCR reads, TCRdb lists one record per CDR3 protein. Here the sample spans about 210,000 distinct CDR3 sequences, approximately 17% being singletons. V is TRBV10-2 and J is TRBJ1-1; D unclear. The origin of this receptor is a man aged 45-65 years with Graves' hyperthyroidism. Material for sequencing was blood. The CDR3 region has the DNA TGCGCCAGCAGTCGGACGAAAGTGAACACTGAAGCTTTCTTT. Encoded protein: CASSRTKVNTEAFF.